Each of the 22 T cell receptor beta chains below was sequenced from the same sample in a study of blood T cells in healthy people across ages. A second PCR of about 6 to 12 cycles used a sample-barcoded 5' primer and a J-beta primer mix. TCRdb reprocessed the 5' RACE reads with MiXCR, giving one entry per CDR3 protein. The table has 1.5 million to 2 million distinct CDR3 sequences, roughly 28% seen once. Sequences were obtained from blood. Every receptor here comes from a woman between 25 and 40 years old in good health.

This rearrangement joins TRBV5-6 to TRBJ2-1; perhaps TRBD1 as D (6 bases). The J call could be wrong; TRBJ2-7 is a better fit for the DNA end. The CDR3 consists of 14 residues. The germline gives CDR1 SGHDT, CDR2 YYEEEE. The CDR3 region is CASSLTGQYNEQYF. The CDR3, as DNA: TGTGCCAGCAGCTTGACGGGACAATACAATGAGCAGTACTTC.

This clonotype has ten or more counts. The chain has TRBV10-3 and TRBJ1-2; D gene unclear. Germline loops: CDR1 ENHRY, CDR2 SYGVKD. The ends were cut back, 3 bases at V and 4 bases at J, with 6 bases in the middle. This CDR3 contains 12 residues. The DNA for the CDR3 is TGTGCCATCAGTGATGGTAGCTATGGCTACACCTTC. It translates to CAISDGSYGYTF.

On this clonotype: This may be a read error: a much more frequent sequence differs by one nucleotide. The chain couples TRBV6-1 to TRBJ2-7, with a possible D match to TRBD2 (6 bases). V shed 6 bases and J shed 3 bases, with 15 bases lying between them. This CDR3 is built from 14 residues. From germline, CDR1 is MNHNS and CDR2 SASEGT. Here the CDR3 DNA reads TGTGCCAGCAGGGAAAATCTGGGGGGCTACGAGCAGTACTTC. It specifies CASRENLGGYEQYF.

This sequence joins TRBV20-1 and TRBJ2-5; TRBD1 matches at 7 bases. Germline V gives CDR1 DFQATT, CDR2 SNEGSKA (reference sequence). With 5 bases clipped from V and 5 bases from J, the junction kept 5 bases outside the gene matches. The CDR3 sequence is 12 residues long. CDR3 nucleotide sequence: TGCAGTGCTGGTGGGACAGCGGAGACCCAGTACTTC. This codes for CSAGGTAETQYF.

The rearrangement links TRBV9 to TRBJ1-1; TRBD1 matches at 8 bases. Germline V gene data show CDR1 as SGDLS and CDR2 as YYNGEE. This CDR3 is built from 15 residues. With 0 bases clipped from V and 4 bases from J, the junction kept 5 bases outside the gene matches. The CDR3 bases are TGTGCCAGCAGCGTAGGGACAGGGTCGGGCACTGAAGCTTTCTTT. The encoded protein is CASSVGTGSGTEAFF.

This clonotype was recorded only once. This rearrangement joins TRBV5-1 to TRBJ1-1, with D possibly being TRBD1 (6 bases). CDR1 is SGHRS and CDR2 is YFSETQ in the germline V gene. V dropped 0 bases and J dropped 2 bases, with 17 bases sitting between them. This CDR3 spans 17 amino acids. The CDR3: CASSLGGGRTRNTEAFF. The CDR3 DNA sequence: TGCGCCAGCAGCTTGGGCGGGGGCAGGACGAGAAACACTGAAGCTTTCTTT.

This clonotype was counted only a few times. The chain is built from TRBV11-2 and TRBJ1-2, with TRBD1 as a possible D gene (6 bases). This CDR3 comprises 18 residues. V was clipped by 2 bases and J by 6 bases, with 25 bases between them. Looked up from germline, CDR1 is SGHAT and CDR2 is FQNNGV. CDR3 sequence reads: CASSLSLAVGARGNGYTF. CDR3 in DNA: TGTGCCAGCAGCTTATCGTTGGCCGTGGGGGCGCGAGGGAATGGCTACACCTTC.

This chain connects TRBV7-9 to TRBJ2-6; tentative D call: TRBD2 (5 bases). The V gene's germline CDR1 is SEHNR and CDR2 FQNEAQ (reference sequence). Trimming stripped 5 bases from V and 0 bases from J, with 11 bases between. The CDR3 is 16 amino acids. CDR3 loop: CASSHGRDSGANVLTF. The DNA for the CDR3 is TGTGCCAGCAGCCACGGACGGGACTCTGGGGCCAACGTCCTGACTTTC.

This clonotype was seen a few times. The V call is TRBV28, the J call TRBJ1-1; D perhaps matches TRBD1 (6 bases). The CDR3 contains 13 residues. The germline V gene has CDR1 MDHEN and CDR2 SYDVKM. Trimming left V 5 bases short and J 11 bases short, with 18 bases between. The CDR3 loop reads CASSGGHSPRAFF. CDR3 bases: TGTGCCAGCAGTGGGGGGCATTCGCCACGCGCTTTCTTT.

The DNA for the CDR3 is TGTGCCAGCAGCTTAGGACAGGGGTTGTTGGATGAGCAGTTCTTC. Protein product: CASSLGQGLLDEQFF. This chain links TRBV11-3 with TRBJ2-1; 8 bases align to TRBD1. After removal of 1 base from V and 8 bases from J, the junction contained 7 bases not matched to a gene. This CDR3 is 15 amino acids long. In germline, CDR1 is SGHNT, CDR2 YENEEA.

This clonotype turned up a few times. The chain combines TRBV12-3 or TRBV12-4 with TRBJ1-2; no definite D call. V was clipped by 6 bases and J by 4 bases, with 9 bases between them. CDR3 length: 12 amino acids. The CDR3 DNA reads as TGTGCCAGCAGGATCAATGGCTATGGCTACACCTTC. Residues: CASRINGYGYTF.

This clonotype was seen more than once but under ten times. This chain connects TRBV29-1 to TRBJ1-2; TRBD1 matches at 8 bases. Unmatched junction bases numbered 9, after V lost 7 bases and J lost 8 bases. Germline loops: CDR1 SQVTM, CDR2 ANQGSEA. This CDR3 has 12 amino acids. CDR3 loop: CSESTGAGGYTF. Written as DNA, the CDR3 is TGCAGCGAATCGACAGGGGCTGGGGGCTACACCTTC.

As for this clonotype: Since a much larger clone is just one base distant, this may be a read error. The V gene is TRBV11-1, the J gene TRBJ2-1; D assignment may be TRBD1 or TRBD2 (6 bases each). This CDR3 contains 21 residues. Germline-derived CDR1 and CDR2 are SGHAT and FQDESV (reference sequence). This CDR3 reads CASSLVVGMPKEGGSYDEQFF. CDR3 bases: TGTGCCAGCAGCTTAGTGGTGGGTATGCCAAAGGAAGGGGGGAGCTACGATGAGCAGTTCTTC.

This clonotype was picked up a small number of times. CDR3 in DNA: TGTGCCATCAGCGCGGGGACAGGGGGGAACTATGGCTACACCTTC. As protein: CAISAGTGGNYGYTF. The V call is TRBV10-3, the J call TRBJ1-2; 11 bases agree with TRBD1. CDR1 is ENHRY, CDR2 SYGVKD, per germline. This CDR3 is 15 amino acids long. After removal of 6 bases from V and 2 bases from J, the junction contained 5 bases not matched to a gene.

Points on this clonotype: Given the absence of the conserved phenylalanine or tryptophan at the CDR3 end, a read error is likely. The rearrangement links TRBV5-1 to TRBJ1-2, with 7 bases lining up with TRBD1. Germline V gene lookup returns CDR1 SGHRS and CDR2 YFSETQ. The length of the CDR3 is 15 residues. V dropped 1 base and J dropped 4; count of bases not matched to a gene: 7. The chain's CDR3 is CASSLPTGVSYGYTC. In nucleotides, the CDR3 is TGCGCCAGCAGCTTGCCTACAGGGGTGAGCTATGGCTACACCTGC.

This chain joins TRBV2 and TRBJ1-4, with a weak D call TRBD1 (5 bases). CDR3 length equals 15 residues. Germline loops: CDR1 SNHLY, CDR2 FYNNEI. Trimming cost V 6 bases and J 1 base, with 12 bases left between them. The CDR3 sequence: CASRTSRETNEKLFF. The CDR3 nucleotides read TGTGCCAGCAGAACCTCCAGGGAAACTAATGAAAAACTGTTTTTT.

This clonotype was seen a few times. This chain connects TRBV20-1 to TRBJ2-1; 11 bases fit TRBD2. Germline CDR1 reads DFQATT; CDR2 reads SNEGSKA (reference sequence). J gave up 7 bases and V 5 bases, and 13 bases lay outside the gene matches. CDR3 size: 16 residues. The chain's CDR3 is CSAGSSGGLLGNEQFF. CDR3 DNA sequence: TGCAGTGCTGGTTCTAGCGGGGGGCTATTAGGGAATGAGCAGTTCTTC.

V is TRBV3-1 and J is TRBJ2-7; TRBD1 matches at 8 bases. The V gene's germline CDR1 is LGHDT and CDR2 YNNKEL (reference sequence). V dropped 3 bases and J dropped 5; count of bases not matched to a gene: 9. The CDR3 spans 15 residues. CDR3 bases: TGTGCCAGCAGCCATAGTGGCAGGGGGCAGGACGAGCAGTACTTC. Its translation: CASSHSGRGQDEQYF.

The V call is TRBV7-8, the J call TRBJ1-1, with 7 bases identical to TRBD1. Germline V gene lookup returns CDR1 SGHVS and CDR2 FQNEAQ. The V segment lost 5 bases and the J segment 0 bases; nucleotides outside the gene matches: 9. CDR3 length: 16 residues. The CDR3 region is CASSPRQGLVNTEAFF. DNA for the CDR3: TGTGCCAGCAGCCCCAGACAGGGCCTGGTGAACACTGAAGCTTTCTTT.

The rearrangement links TRBV7-9 to TRBJ2-5, with TRBD2 identical over 10 bases. This CDR3 has 13 residues. In germline, CDR1 is SEHNR, CDR2 FQNEAQ (reference sequence). V shed 6 bases, J shed 5 bases, and the junction held 3 bases outside the gene matches. The CDR3 DNA sequence: TGTGCCAGCAGACTAGCGGGAAATGAGACCCAGTACTTC. Translating it yields CASRLAGNETQYF.

The chain recombines TRBV29-1 with TRBJ2-7; 7 bases agree with TRBD1. The germline CDR1 and CDR2 sequences are SQVTM and ANQGSEA. CDR3 length equals 15 residues. The ends lost 3 bases at V and 0 bases at J; junction bases unmatched: 8. CDR3 DNA sequence: TGCAGCGTTGAGGAACAGGGGCGTAACTCCTACGAGCAGTACTTC. Amino acids: CSVEEQGRNSYEQYF.

This chain joins TRBV20-1 and TRBJ2-1; no firm D call. The V end was cut by 0 bases, the J end by 10 bases, with 10 bases between. Per germline, CDR1 DFQATT and CDR2 SNEGSKA (reference sequence). CDR3 size: 12 residues. CDR3 in amino acids: CSARENLLEQFF. The CDR3, as DNA: TGCAGTGCTAGAGAGAACTTACTCGAGCAGTTCTTC.